This is a list of T cell receptor beta chains from one sample in a study of OX40 agonist ivuxolimab in advanced cancers. Using immunoSEQ multiplex PCR, the repertoire was profiled, and TCRdb retains in-frame clones only, with some absent. The profile shows around 45,000 clones, 80% of them singletons. The specimen was CD4+ or CD8+ T cells sorted from blood, collected in a trial of the OX40 agonist ivuxolimab. The receptors were sampled from an adult with an advanced solid tumor such as melanoma, head and neck, liver or kidney cancer. The CDR3 runs from the conserved cysteine through the conserved F or W. Fields, in order: J gene, D gene, clone size, V gene, CDR3 protein, CDR3 DNA. D genes are given only for firm matches. Not all rows give a size; the values are once, few, many and, for expanded clones, a class.

j_call: TRBJ2-7
d_call: TRBD1
clone_size: .
v_call: TRBV9
cdr3_aa: CASSALSGQGGRNEQYF
cdr3_nt: TGTGCCAGCAGCGCGCTCTCAGGACAGGGTGGGAGAAACGAGCAGTACTTC

j_call: TRBJ2-7
d_call: .
clone_size: once
v_call: TRBV7-2
cdr3_aa: CASSRTGTSHEQYF
cdr3_nt: TGTGCCAGCAGCAGAACAGGGACTTCCCACGAGCAGTACTTC

j_call: TRBJ2-2
d_call: TRBD2
clone_size: .
v_call: TRBV30
cdr3_aa: CAWTSGLALTGELFF
cdr3_nt: TGTGCCTGGACCTCTGGACTAGCGCTCACCGGGGAGCTGTTTTTT

j_call: TRBJ2-4
d_call: .
clone_size: .
v_call: TRBV6-5
cdr3_aa: CASSYEREAKNIQYF
cdr3_nt: TGTGCCAGCAGTTACGAGAGGGAGGCCAAAAACATTCAGTACTTC

j_call: TRBJ1-3
d_call: .
clone_size: .
v_call: TRBV28
cdr3_aa: CASKRSQDGNTIYF
cdr3_nt: TGTGCCAGCAAGAGATCCCAGGATGGAAACACCATATATTTT

j_call: TRBJ2-7
d_call: TRBD1
clone_size: .
v_call: TRBV27
cdr3_aa: CASSLGQGVGEQYF
cdr3_nt: TGTGCCAGCAGCCTAGGACAGGGCGTGGGCGAGCAGTACTTC

j_call: TRBJ2-7
d_call: .
clone_size: .
v_call: TRBV20-1
cdr3_aa: CSASLRNEQYF
cdr3_nt: TGCAGTGCTAGCCTAAGGAACGAGCAGTACTTC

j_call: TRBJ1-4
d_call: .
clone_size: .
v_call: TRBV27
cdr3_aa: CASSLRLGQGNEKLFF
cdr3_nt: TGTGCCAGCAGTTTAAGGTTGGGTCAGGGAAATGAAAAACTGTTTTTT

j_call: TRBJ1-5
d_call: .
clone_size: .
v_call: TRBV6-6
cdr3_aa: CASRPISNQPQHF
cdr3_nt: TGTGCCAGCAGACCCATAAGCAATCAGCCCCAGCATTTT

j_call: TRBJ2-7
d_call: .
clone_size: .
v_call: TRBV5-4
cdr3_aa: CASSFFLGTAYEQYF
cdr3_nt: TGTGCCAGCAGCTTCTTTCTCGGAACAGCCTACGAGCAGTACTTC

j_call: TRBJ1-1
d_call: .
clone_size: medium-sized
v_call: TRBV6-1
cdr3_aa: CASSPDPRTEAFF
cdr3_nt: TGTGCCAGCAGCCCCGACCCGCGGACTGAAGCTTTCTTT

j_call: TRBJ2-1
d_call: .
clone_size: .
v_call: TRBV7-2
cdr3_aa: CASSSWDSSPYNEQFF
cdr3_nt: TGTGCCAGCAGCTCCTGGGACTCATCCCCCTACAATGAGCAGTTCTTC

j_call: TRBJ2-2
d_call: TRBD2
clone_size: few
v_call: TRBV29-1
cdr3_aa: CSVAGASGPNTGELFF
cdr3_nt: TGCAGCGTTGCTGGGGCTAGCGGGCCGAACACCGGGGAGCTGTTTTTT

j_call: TRBJ1-1
d_call: .
clone_size: .
v_call: TRBV28
cdr3_aa: CASSLARDIEAFF
cdr3_nt: TGTGCCAGCAGTTTGGCTAGGGACATAGAAGCTTTCTTT

j_call: TRBJ2-7
d_call: .
clone_size: .
v_call: TRBV18
cdr3_aa: CASSPAGDFLYEQYF
cdr3_nt: TGTGCCAGCTCACCAGCCGGGGACTTCCTTTACGAGCAGTACTTC

j_call: TRBJ1-6
d_call: TRBD1
clone_size: once
v_call: TRBV6-5
cdr3_aa: CASNNRGNSPLHF
cdr3_nt: TGTGCCAGCAACAACAGGGGGAATTCACCCCTCCACTTT

j_call: TRBJ1-4
d_call: .
clone_size: .
v_call: TRBV28
cdr3_aa: CASNGVGEKLFF
cdr3_nt: TGTGCCAGCAATGGGGTCGGTGAAAAACTGTTTTTT

j_call: TRBJ2-2
d_call: TRBD1
clone_size: .
v_call: TRBV7-9
cdr3_aa: CASSLGTGRTGELFF
cdr3_nt: TGTGCCAGCAGCTTAGGGACAGGGAGGACCGGGGAGCTGTTTTTT

j_call: TRBJ2-7
d_call: TRBD1
clone_size: once
v_call: TRBV9
cdr3_aa: CASSGGQDYTYEQYF
cdr3_nt: TGTGCCAGCAGCGGGGGACAGGACTACACCTACGAGCAGTACTTC

j_call: TRBJ1-1
d_call: .
clone_size: .
v_call: TRBV2
cdr3_aa: CASRRQENTEAFF
cdr3_nt: TGTGCCAGCAGAAGACAGGAAAACACTGAAGCTTTCTTT

j_call: TRBJ1-1
d_call: .
clone_size: .
v_call: TRBV20-1
cdr3_aa: CSAIKPSEAFF
cdr3_nt: TGCAGTGCTATAAAGCCGTCTGAAGCTTTCTTT

j_call: TRBJ1-5
d_call: .
clone_size: .
v_call: TRBV12-5
cdr3_aa: CASGLGGEGGQPQHF
cdr3_nt: TGTGCTAGTGGTTTAGGAGGGGAGGGCGGTCAGCCCCAGCATTTT

j_call: TRBJ2-7
d_call: TRBD1
clone_size: .
v_call: TRBV4-3
cdr3_aa: CASSQVPTGVYEQYF
cdr3_nt: TGCGCCAGCAGCCAAGTACCCACAGGGGTTTACGAGCAGTACTTC

j_call: TRBJ2-7
d_call: .
clone_size: .
v_call: TRBV18
cdr3_aa: CASSPPGSGLYEQYF
cdr3_nt: TGTGCCAGCTCACCCCCCGGGTCGGGGTTATACGAGCAGTACTTC

j_call: TRBJ1-2
d_call: .
clone_size: .
v_call: TRBV7-9
cdr3_aa: CASSLHTLGNYGYTF
cdr3_nt: TGTGCCAGCAGCTTACATACCCTGGGGAACTATGGCTACACCTTC

j_call: TRBJ1-1
d_call: .
clone_size: .
v_call: TRBV7-8
cdr3_aa: CASSLRAGSVNTEAFF
cdr3_nt: TGTGCCAGCAGCTTAAGGGCGGGCTCAGTGAACACTGAAGCTTTCTTT

j_call: TRBJ2-7
d_call: TRBD2
clone_size: .
v_call: TRBV28
cdr3_aa: CASSASGLQYEQYF
cdr3_nt: TGTGCCAGCAGTGCTAGCGGGTTACAATACGAGCAGTACTTC

j_call: TRBJ2-5
d_call: TRBD1
clone_size: once
v_call: TRBV29-1
cdr3_aa: CSARGQNGETQYF
cdr3_nt: TGCAGCGCCAGGGGACAGAACGGGGAGACCCAGTACTTC

j_call: TRBJ1-4
d_call: .
clone_size: .
v_call: TRBV10-2
cdr3_aa: CASGEGSLNEKLFF
cdr3_nt: TGCGCCAGCGGGGAGGGATCCCTGAATGAAAAACTGTTTTTT

j_call: TRBJ2-1
d_call: TRBD2
clone_size: .
v_call: TRBV7-9
cdr3_aa: CASSLGLAAYNEQFF
cdr3_nt: TGTGCCAGCAGCTTAGGACTAGCGGCCTACAATGAGCAGTTCTTC

j_call: TRBJ1-4
d_call: .
clone_size: .
v_call: TRBV7-9
cdr3_aa: CASSLRDAATNEKLFF
cdr3_nt: TGTGCCAGCAGCTTACGGGACGCTGCAACTAATGAAAAACTGTTTTTT

j_call: TRBJ2-1
d_call: TRBD2
clone_size: .
v_call: TRBV30
cdr3_aa: CAWSLQGLAGGRFYNEQFF
cdr3_nt: TGTGCCTGGAGCCTCCAGGGACTAGCGGGAGGGAGGTTCTACAATGAGCAGTTCTTC

j_call: TRBJ2-3
d_call: TRBD1
clone_size: .
v_call: TRBV5-4
cdr3_aa: CASSRTGATDTQYF
cdr3_nt: TGTGCCAGCAGCAGGACAGGGGCCACAGATACGCAGTATTTT

j_call: TRBJ2-1
d_call: .
clone_size: .
v_call: TRBV2
cdr3_aa: CASSELGEQFF
cdr3_nt: TGTGCCAGCAGTGAATTGGGTGAGCAGTTCTTC

j_call: TRBJ1-1
d_call: TRBD1
clone_size: medium-sized
v_call: TRBV28
cdr3_aa: CASGKTGEWAEAFF
cdr3_nt: TGTGCCAGCGGAAAGACAGGGGAATGGGCTGAAGCTTTCTTT

j_call: TRBJ2-1
d_call: TRBD2
clone_size: .
v_call: TRBV5-1
cdr3_aa: CASSLSPSGAYNEQFF
cdr3_nt: TGCGCCAGCAGCTTGTCGCCTAGCGGAGCCTACAATGAGCAGTTCTTC

j_call: TRBJ1-1
d_call: .
clone_size: .
v_call: TRBV19
cdr3_aa: CASSATGALVNTEAFF
cdr3_nt: TGTGCCAGTAGTGCCACGGGGGCGCTGGTGAACACTGAAGCTTTCTTT

j_call: TRBJ2-3
d_call: .
clone_size: .
v_call: TRBV5-1
cdr3_aa: CASSSRDGGTDTQYF
cdr3_nt: TGCGCCAGCAGCTCGAGGGACGGGGGCACAGATACGCAGTATTTT

j_call: TRBJ2-7
d_call: TRBD2
clone_size: .
v_call: TRBV10-3
cdr3_aa: CATVSGTSGKKQYF
cdr3_nt: TGTGCCACCGTTTCCGGGACTAGCGGGAAGAAGCAGTACTTC

j_call: TRBJ2-7
d_call: .
clone_size: .
v_call: TRBV18
cdr3_aa: CASSPPSGGGEQYF
cdr3_nt: TGTGCCAGCTCACCACCGTCCGGGGGCGGCGAGCAGTACTTC

j_call: TRBJ2-6
d_call: .
clone_size: .
v_call: TRBV18
cdr3_aa: CASSPGGAGANVLTF
cdr3_nt: TGTGCCAGCTCACCAGGCGGGGCTGGGGCCAACGTCCTGACTTTC

j_call: TRBJ2-5
d_call: TRBD1
clone_size: .
v_call: TRBV30
cdr3_aa: CAWSRGPETQYF
cdr3_nt: TGTGCCTGGAGTAGGGGGCCGGAGACCCAGTACTTC